One T cell receptor (beta chain) is described in this entry. This sample was taken from a study of identical twins. Each CDR3 protein gets one entry after TCRdb re-called the 5' RACE reads with MiXCR. This table has hundreds of thousands of distinct CDR3 sequences, 6.1% appearing once. The source of this sequence is a man aged 18 to 29 in good health. The sample consisted of naive T cells sorted from blood.

CDR3 nucleotides: TGTGCCAGCAGCCGGGGCCCGACCGGGGAGCTGTTTTTT. Protein product: CASSRGPTGELFF. The chain is built from TRBV7-6 and TRBJ2-2; D might be TRBD1 or TRBD2, each matching 5 bases. The CDR3 consists of 13 residues. In germline, CDR1 is SGHVS, CDR2 FNYEAQ. Trimming took off 5 bases at V and 5 bases at J, with 9 bases between the two ends.